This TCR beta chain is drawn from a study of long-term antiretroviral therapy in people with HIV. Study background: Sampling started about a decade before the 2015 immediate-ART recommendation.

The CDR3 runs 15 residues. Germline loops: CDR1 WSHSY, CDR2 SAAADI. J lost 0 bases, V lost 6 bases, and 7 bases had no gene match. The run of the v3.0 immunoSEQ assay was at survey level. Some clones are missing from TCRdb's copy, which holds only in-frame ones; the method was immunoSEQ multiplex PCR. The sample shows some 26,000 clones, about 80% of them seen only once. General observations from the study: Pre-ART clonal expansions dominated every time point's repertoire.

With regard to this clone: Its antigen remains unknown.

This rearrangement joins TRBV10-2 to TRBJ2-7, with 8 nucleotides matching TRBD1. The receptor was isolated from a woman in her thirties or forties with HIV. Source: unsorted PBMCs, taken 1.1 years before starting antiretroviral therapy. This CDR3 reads CASSHRGLNSYEQYF. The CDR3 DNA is TGCGCCAGCAGCCACAGGGGGTTAAACTCCTACGAGCAGTACTTC.